The rows below give T cell receptor beta chains drawn from one sample of a study of blood T cell repertoires in COVID-19. The data were produced by immunoSEQ multiplex PCR, yet TCRdb's version contains in-frame clones alone and is incomplete. The repertoire holds approximately 310,000 clones, with about 85% as singletons. Sequences were obtained from PBMCs or T cells enriched from blood (not recorded which). The receptors were sampled from a woman in her 30s who had been exposed to COVID-19. CDR3s include the opening cysteine and the closing phenylalanine or tryptophan. The D gene is left open where the match is weak. Size values are once, few and many counts, or a class for expanded clones, and some rows have none.

>TRBJ1-1|TRBV6-5|TRBD1|-
CASAQGATEAFF
TGTGCCAGCGCGCAGGGGGCCACTGAAGCTTTCTTT
>TRBJ1-4|TRBV4-1|-|-
CASRLLGGTNEKLFF
TGCGCCAGCAGGCTCTTAGGGGGTACTAATGAAAAACTGTTTTTT
>TRBJ2-2|TRBV28|TRBD2|-
CASTQPGLAGRSNTGELFF
TGTGCCAGCACCCAACCGGGACTAGCGGGACGGTCGAACACCGGGGAGCTGTTTTTT
>TRBJ1-3|TRBV27|TRBD1|few
CASSLTGVTGGNTIYF
TGTGCCAGCAGTTTAACAGGGGTTACGGGTGGAAACACCATATATTTT
>TRBJ2-7|TRBV7-9|TRBD1|-
CASSARPGQGAYEQYF
TGTGCCAGCAGCGCACGCCCGGGACAGGGGGCCTACGAGCAGTACTTC
>TRBJ2-1|TRBV5-4|-|-
CASSPNAGLSNEQFF
TGTGCCAGCAGCCCGAATGCGGGACTTTCTAATGAGCAGTTCTTC
>TRBJ1-2|TRBV30|TRBD1|-
CAWSVHLGGGGGYTF
TGTGCCTGGAGTGTACACTTAGGAGGGGGCGGTGGCTACACCTTC
>TRBJ2-3|TRBV7-3|TRBD1|-
CASSLRDRKQATDTQYF
TGTGCCAGCAGCTTAAGGGACAGAAAACAAGCCACAGATACGCAGTATTTT
>TRBJ1-5|TRBV6-5|-|once
CASRALQGFNQPQHF
TGTGCCAGCAGAGCACTACAGGGATTCAATCAGCCCCAGCATTTT
>TRBJ1-5|TRBV6-1|-|-
CASSEIGRGNQPQHF
TGTGCCAGCAGTGAGATAGGGAGAGGTAATCAGCCCCAGCATTTT
>TRBJ1-2|TRBV6-5|TRBD1|-
CASISTGGFGYTF
TGTGCCAGCATCTCCACAGGGGGCTTTGGCTACACCTTC
>TRBJ1-2|TRBV6-5|TRBD1|-
CASSRDRGQGYTF
TGTGCCAGCAGTCGGGACAGGGGGCAGGGCTACACCTTC
>TRBJ2-5|TRBV3-1/TRBV3-2|-|-
CASSLRGQGGETQYF
TGTGCCAGCAGCCTCCGAGGGCAGGGGGGAGAGACCCAGTACTTC
>TRBJ2-1|TRBV7-3|TRBD2|-
CASRSSGGSYNEQFF
TGTGCCAGCCGATCTAGCGGGGGGTCCTACAATGAGCAGTTCTTC
>TRBJ2-1|TRBV7-2|TRBD2|-
CASSEPTHAGDEQFF
TGTGCCAGCAGCGAACCGACCCACGCGGGGGATGAGCAGTTCTTC
>TRBJ2-2|TRBV27|TRBD2|few
CASSPSGSLSTGELFF
TGTGCCAGCAGTCCCAGCGGGAGTCTAAGCACCGGGGAGCTGTTTTTT
>TRBJ2-7|TRBV9|TRBD2|-
CASSASGSFNEQYF
TGTGCCAGCAGCGCTAGCGGGAGTTTCAACGAGCAGTACTTC
>TRBJ2-2|TRBV6-5|TRBD2|-
CASSYSAGANTGELFF
TGTGCCAGCAGTTACTCGGCGGGGGCGAACACCGGGGAGCTGTTTTTT
>TRBJ2-2|TRBV5-6|TRBD1|-
CASSPETGVTGELFF
TGTGCCAGCAGCCCAGAAACAGGGGTCACCGGGGAGCTGTTTTTT
>TRBJ1-2|TRBV6-5|TRBD1|-
CASRQGARSAGYTF
TGTGCCAGCAGGCAGGGGGCGCGGTCGGCAGGCTACACCTTC
>TRBJ1-4|TRBV2|TRBD1|many
CASSDDRGMRGLFF
TGTGCCAGCAGTGATGACAGGGGGATGCGAGGACTGTTTTTT
>TRBJ1-2|TRBV29-1|-|-
CSVAANTNYGYTF
TGCAGCGTTGCTGCGAATACTAACTATGGCTACACCTTC
>TRBJ1-6|TRBV28|-|-
CASRPGINSYNSPLHF
TGTGCCAGCAGGCCCGGGATAAATTCCTATAATTCACCCCTCCACTTT
>TRBJ2-6|TRBV28|TRBD1|-
CASSRGQGAGANVLTF
TGTGCCAGCAGTAGGGGACAGGGGGCTGGGGCCAACGTCCTGACTTTC